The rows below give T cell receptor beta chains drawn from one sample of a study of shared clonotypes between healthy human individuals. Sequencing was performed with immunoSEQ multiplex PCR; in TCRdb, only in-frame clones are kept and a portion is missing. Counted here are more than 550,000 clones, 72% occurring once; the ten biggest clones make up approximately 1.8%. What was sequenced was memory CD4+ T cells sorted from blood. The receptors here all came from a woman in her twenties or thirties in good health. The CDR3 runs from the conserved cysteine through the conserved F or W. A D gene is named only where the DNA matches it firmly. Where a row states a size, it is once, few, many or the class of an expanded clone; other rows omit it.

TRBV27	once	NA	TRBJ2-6	CASSLVPYKPGANVLTF	TGTGCCAGCAGTTTAGTTCCCTACAAGCCTGGGGCCAACGTCCTGACTTTC
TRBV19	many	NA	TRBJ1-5	CASTRLGQSSNQPQHF	TGTGCCAGTACCCGACTGGGTCAGAGCAGCAATCAGCCCCAGCATTTT
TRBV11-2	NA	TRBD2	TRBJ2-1	CASSKRGTNPPYNEQFF	TGTGCCAGCAGCAAGCGAGGGACTAACCCACCGTACAATGAGCAGTTCTTC
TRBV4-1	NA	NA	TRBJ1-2	CASSQDSTGYYGYTF	TGCGCCAGCAGCCAAGATTCCACAGGCTACTATGGCTACACCTTC
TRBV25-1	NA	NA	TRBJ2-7	CASSNAWGEQYF	TGTGCCAGCAGCAACGCCTGGGGCGAGCAGTACTTC
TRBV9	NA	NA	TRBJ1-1	CASSVNLNTEAFF	TGTGCCAGCAGCGTAAATCTGAACACTGAAGCTTTCTTT
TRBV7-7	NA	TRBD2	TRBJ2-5	CASSSSSGQETQYF	TGTGCCAGCAGCTCTTCTAGCGGCCAAGAGACCCAGTACTTC
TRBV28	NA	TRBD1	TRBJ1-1	CASRDRLRAFF	TGTGCCAGCCGGGACAGATTACGGGCTTTCTTT
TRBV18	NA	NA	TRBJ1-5	CASSPTPPPGPPNQPQHF	TGTGCCAGCTCACCGACCCCTCCCCCGGGCCCCCCGAATCAGCCCCAGCATTTT
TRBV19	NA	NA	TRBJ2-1	CASSSRLDHNEQFF	TGTGCCAGTAGTAGCCGACTAGACCACAATGAGCAGTTCTTC
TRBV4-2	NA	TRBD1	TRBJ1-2	CASSQDYTGAGGYTF	TGTGCCAGCAGCCAAGATTACACAGGGGCGGGTGGCTACACCTTC
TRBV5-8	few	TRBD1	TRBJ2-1	CASSFWTGRNEQFF	TGTGCCAGCAGCTTTTGGACAGGGCGGAATGAGCAGTTCTTC
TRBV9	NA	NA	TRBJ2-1	CASSAFPGHNYNEQFF	TGTGCCAGCAGCGCGTTTCCGGGACATAACTACAATGAGCAGTTCTTC
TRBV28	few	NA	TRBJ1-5	CASNPLDRIVSNQPQHF	TGTGCCAGCAACCCGCTCGACAGGATCGTGAGCAATCAGCCCCAGCATTTT
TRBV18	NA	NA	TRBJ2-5	CASSLGQKETQYF	TGTGCCAGCTCACTGGGACAAAAAGAGACCCAGTACTTC
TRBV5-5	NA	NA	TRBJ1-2	CASSLIAGWNYGYTF	TGTGCCAGCAGCTTAATTGCAGGGTGGAACTATGGCTACACCTTC
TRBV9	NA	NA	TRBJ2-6	CASSVDPGANVLTF	TGTGCCAGCAGCGTAGATCCTGGGGCCAACGTCCTGACTTTC